This T cell receptor (beta chain) was captured in a study of OX40 agonist ivuxolimab in advanced cancers. Drawing of blood for sampling happened at baseline, at cycle 4 day 1, and at cycle 7 day 1. Regarding the study as a whole: Antigen specificity was not determined for the expanded peripheral T cells.

As concerns this clone: Its antigen is unknown.

This table comes from immunoSEQ multiplex PCR, and its TCRdb copy is limited to in-frame clones, with some not included. The table lists about 58,000 clones, more than 85% of them singletons. Here the sequenced sample was CD4+ or CD8+ T cells sorted from blood, taken in a trial of the OX40 agonist ivuxolimab. The clonotype comes from an adult with an advanced solid tumor such as melanoma, head and neck, liver or kidney cancer.

This CDR3 is CASSGRAGGTDTQYF. CDR3 DNA: TGCGCCAGCAGCGGACGGGCAGGGGGAACAGATACGCAGTATTTT. The chain joins TRBV5-1 to TRBJ2-3; TRBD1 matches 7 bases. This CDR3 comprises 15 residues. Germline V gene lookup returns CDR1 SGHRS and CDR2 YFSETQ. The junction had 8 bases not matched to a gene; V was cut back by 4 bases and J by 3 bases. The whole variable domain, filled in from reference TRBV5-1 and TRBJ2-3, reads KAGVTQTPRYLIKTRGQQVTLSCSPISGHRSVSWYQQTPGQGLQFLFEYFSETQRNKGNFPGRFSGRQFSNSRSEMNVSTLELGDSALYLCASSGRAGGTDTQYFGPGTRLTVL.